This paragraph covers one TCR beta chain sequence. The data were obtained in a study of long-term antiretroviral therapy in people with HIV. At survey level, the immunoSEQ assay was run in its v3.0 version. TCRdb's copy holds only in-frame clones and misses some; the assay was immunoSEQ multiplex PCR. The table records 24,000 or so clones, 76% of them present only once. The CDR3 covers 14 residues. Germline assignment: CDR1 SEHNR and CDR2 FQNEAQ (reference sequence). The ends were cut back, 1 base at V and 4 bases at J, with 11 bases in the middle. The J gene is TRBJ2-7, the V gene TRBV7-9; D may be TRBD1 (5 bases). This sequence was found in a woman in her forties with HIV. The material was unsorted PBMCs, obtained 0.5 years after starting antiretroviral therapy. The CDR3 spells CASSLGGDSYEQYF. In nucleotides, the CDR3 is TGTGCCAGCAGCTTAGGGGGTGACAGTTACGAGCAGTACTTC.